Below, 13 T cell receptor beta chains from the same sample are listed, as sequenced in a study of shared clonotypes between healthy human individuals. Here immunoSEQ multiplex PCR was the method, and the copy in TCRdb shows in-frame clones only, minus some. The sample includes hundreds of thousands of clones, 75% to 85% of them seen just once. What was sequenced was PBMCs. All receptors derive from a woman aged 40 to 49 in good health. Some clones in this sample may be carry-over from other donors' samples.

The chain joins TRBV7-9 to TRBJ2-7; D is unclear. Germline CDR1 and CDR2: SEHNR and FQNEAQ (reference sequence). The CDR3 extends over 12 amino acids. V lost 3 bases to trimming and J lost 1 base, with 4 bases between them. The CDR3 DNA is TGTGCCAGCAGCTTCGCTTCCTACGAGCAGTACTTC. Protein: CASSFASYEQYF.

This clone was seen only once. The chain employs TRBV30 and TRBJ2-2, with D possibly being TRBD1 or TRBD2 (6 bases each). There are 16 residues in the CDR3. Germline V gives CDR1 GTSNPN, CDR2 SVGIG (reference sequence). V was pared by 4 bases and J by 5 bases, with 20 bases between. CDR3 in DNA: TGTGCCTGGAAAAGGCAGGGGATAGGAGGGACCGGGGAGCTGTTTTTT. Translation: CAWKRQGIGGTGELFF.

The table lists this clone with a few counts. This rearrangement joins TRBV30 to TRBJ1-2; no firm D call. The V gene's germline CDR1 is GTSNPN and CDR2 SVGIG (reference sequence). V lost 5 bases, J lost 3 bases, and 7 bases lay in between. This CDR3 contains 11 residues. The CDR3: CAWSRDYGYTF. The CDR3, as DNA: TGTGCCTGGTCTCGGGACTATGGCTACACCTTC.

J is TRBJ2-7 and V is TRBV5-1; TRBD1 agrees at 8 bases. Germline CDR1 SGHRS, CDR2 YFSETQ. V shed 0 bases and J 2 bases; nucleotides not matched to a gene: 4. The CDR3 spans 15 residues. The CDR3 spells CASSLVPGGAYEQYF. The CDR3 DNA follows: TGCGCCAGCAGCTTGGTGCCAGGGGGCGCCTACGAGCAGTACTTC.

The chain carries TRBV30 and TRBJ1-6; 9 nucleotides line up with TRBD1. The CDR3 loop spans 16 amino acids. From germline, CDR1 is GTSNPN and CDR2 SVGIG (reference sequence). The V segment lost 3 bases and the J segment 7 bases; nucleotides outside the gene matches: 10. The CDR3 here is CAWRTRTGDRNSPLHF. The CDR3 bases are TGTGCCTGGAGGACAAGGACAGGGGATCGAAATTCACCCCTCCACTTT.

The CDR3 sequence: CASGFTGGSGELFF. In DNA, the CDR3 is TGTGCTAGTGGTTTTACGGGAGGGTCCGGGGAGCTGTTTTTT. The chain combines TRBV12-5 with TRBJ2-2; the match to TRBD2 covers 8 bases. The germline V gene has CDR1 LGHNT and CDR2 FRNRAP. J was trimmed by 6 bases and V by 3 bases; bases with no gene match: 3. The CDR3 covers 14 residues.

J is TRBJ2-7 and V is TRBV5-4, with 7 bases aligning to TRBD1. V lost 4 bases, J lost 0 bases, and 7 bases stayed unmatched. The germline gives CDR1 SGHNT, CDR2 YYREEE (reference sequence). The CDR3 runs 15 residues. The CDR3 DNA sequence: TGTGCCAGCAGCCGACAGGGTCCAAGCTCCTACGAGCAGTACTTC. Amino acids: CASSRQGPSSYEQYF.

The gene calls are TRBV5-6 and TRBJ2-7; D may match TRBD1 or TRBD2 (5 bases each). The germline CDR1 and CDR2 sequences are SGHDT and YYEEEE. Deletions cut 4 bases from V and 3 bases from J, with 17 bases between. The CDR3 sequence is 15 residues long. CDR3 region: CASSGGTGVIYEQYF. CDR3 DNA sequence: TGTGCCAGCAGCGGGGGAACCGGGGTGATCTACGAGCAGTACTTC.

This clone was observed a few times. V gene TRBV27 combines with J gene TRBJ2-7; 9 bases line up with TRBD2. This CDR3 spans 19 amino acids. Germline CDR1 reads MNHEY; CDR2 reads SMNVEV (reference sequence). The V and J ends lost 5 bases and 2 bases, in that order; junction bases with no gene match: 19. The CDR3 DNA reads as TGTGCCAGCAGTCCCCGTCGCCCTAGCGGGACTACCTTAGCCTACGAGCAGTACTTC. Its protein product is CASSPRRPSGTTLAYEQYF.

This clone was counted only a few times. The V gene is TRBV6-5, the J gene TRBJ1-3; TRBD1 might be the D (5 bases). Germline V gene data show CDR1 as MNHEY and CDR2 as SVGAGI. Trimming pared 6 bases from V and 8 bases from J, leaving 11 bases between. This CDR3 contains 12 residues. In DNA, the CDR3 is TGTGCCAGCAGGCAGGGTTCGGACACCATATATTTT. As protein: CASRQGSDTIYF.

The chain carries TRBV5-6 and TRBJ1-2, with D unresolved. CDR3 length: 15 amino acids. V lost 6 bases and J 4 bases, leaving 19 bases between the germline ends. Looked up from germline, CDR1 is SGHDT and CDR2 is YYEEEE. The CDR3 spells CASMPTAGQPYGYTF. In nucleotides, the CDR3 is TGTGCCAGCATGCCCACTGCGGGCCAGCCCTATGGCTACACCTTC.

A word on this clone: Other DNA sequences in the sample encode the same CDR3. The gene calls are TRBV11-2 and TRBJ2-1; D is possibly TRBD1 or TRBD2 (5 bases each). The CDR3 runs to 14 residues. Germline CDR1 and CDR2: SGHAT and FQNNGV. V lost 1 base to trimming and J lost 3 bases, with 7 bases between them. CDR3 residues: CASSLAGRYNEQFF. CDR3 DNA sequence: TGTGCCAGCAGCTTAGCGGGACGCTACAATGAGCAGTTCTTC. Drawing the rest from reference TRBV11-2 and TRBJ2-1, the complete variable domain is EAGVAQSPRYKIIEKRQSVAFWCNPISGHATLYWYQQILGQGPKLLIQFQNNGVVDDSQLPKDRFSAERLKGVDSTLKIQPAKLEDSAVYLCASSLAGRYNEQFFGPGTRLTVL.

V is TRBV7-3 and J is TRBJ1-2; no clear D gene. V was trimmed by 2 bases and J by 4 bases, leaving 11 bases between them. In germline, CDR1 is SGHTA, CDR2 FQGTGA. The CDR3 contains 14 residues. Here the CDR3 reads CASSLGSVLYGYTF. Here the CDR3 DNA reads TGTGCCAGCAGCTTAGGGTCTGTCCTCTATGGCTACACCTTC.